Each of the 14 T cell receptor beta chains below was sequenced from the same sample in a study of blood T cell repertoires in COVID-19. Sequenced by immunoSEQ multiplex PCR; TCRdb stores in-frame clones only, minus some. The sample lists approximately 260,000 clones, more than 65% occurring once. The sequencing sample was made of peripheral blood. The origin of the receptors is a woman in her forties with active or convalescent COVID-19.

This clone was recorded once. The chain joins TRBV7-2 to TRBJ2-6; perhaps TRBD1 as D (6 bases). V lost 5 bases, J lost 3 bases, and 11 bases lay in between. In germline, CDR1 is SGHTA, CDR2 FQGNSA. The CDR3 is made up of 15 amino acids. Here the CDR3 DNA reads TGTGCCAGCAGCCTCAGGGGTGGTGGGGCCAACGTCCTGACTTTC. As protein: CASSLRGGGANVLTF.

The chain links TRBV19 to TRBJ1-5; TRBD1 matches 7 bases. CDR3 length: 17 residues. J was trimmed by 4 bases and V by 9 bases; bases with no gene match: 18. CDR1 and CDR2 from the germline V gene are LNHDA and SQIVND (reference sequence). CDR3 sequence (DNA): TGTGCCAGCCGAACAATGTCCGCAGGGGGAGTTAATCAGCCCCAGCATTTT. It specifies CASRTMSAGGVNQPQHF.

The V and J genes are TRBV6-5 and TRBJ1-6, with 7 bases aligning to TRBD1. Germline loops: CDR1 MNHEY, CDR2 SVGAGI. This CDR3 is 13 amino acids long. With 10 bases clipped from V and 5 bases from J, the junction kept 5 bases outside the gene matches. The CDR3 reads CATGTVDNSPLHF. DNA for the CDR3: TGTGCCACCGGGACAGTGGATAATTCACCCCTCCACTTT.

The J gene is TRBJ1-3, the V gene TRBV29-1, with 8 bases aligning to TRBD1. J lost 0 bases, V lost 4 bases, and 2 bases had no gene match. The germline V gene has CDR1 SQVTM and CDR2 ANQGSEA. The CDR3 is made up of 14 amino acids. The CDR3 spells CSVVDRVSGNTIYF. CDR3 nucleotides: TGCAGCGTTGTGGACAGGGTCTCTGGAAACACCATATATTTT.

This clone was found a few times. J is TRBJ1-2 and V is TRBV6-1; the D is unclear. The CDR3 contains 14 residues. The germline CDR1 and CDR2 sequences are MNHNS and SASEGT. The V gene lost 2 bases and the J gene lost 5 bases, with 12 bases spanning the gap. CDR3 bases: TGTGCCAGCAGTGAATTCGCGGGCCTATATGGCTACACCTTC. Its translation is CASSEFAGLYGYTF.

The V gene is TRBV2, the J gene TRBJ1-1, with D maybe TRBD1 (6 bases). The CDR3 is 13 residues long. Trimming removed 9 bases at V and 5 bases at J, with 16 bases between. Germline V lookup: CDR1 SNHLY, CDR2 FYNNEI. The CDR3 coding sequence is TGTGCCAGGGCACAGGGAGGGAGGACTGAAGCTTTCTTT. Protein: CARAQGGRTEAFF.

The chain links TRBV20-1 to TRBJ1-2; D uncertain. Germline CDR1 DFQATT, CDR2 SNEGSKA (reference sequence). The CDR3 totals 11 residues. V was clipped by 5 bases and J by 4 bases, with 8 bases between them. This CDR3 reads CSAPTGYGYTF. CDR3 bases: TGCAGTGCTCCGACGGGCTATGGCTACACCTTC.

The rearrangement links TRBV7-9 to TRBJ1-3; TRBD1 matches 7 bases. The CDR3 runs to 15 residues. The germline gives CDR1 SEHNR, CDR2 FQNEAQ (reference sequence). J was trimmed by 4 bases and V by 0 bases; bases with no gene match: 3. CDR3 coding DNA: TGTGCCAGCAGCTTAGCCACACAGGGGGGAAACACCATATATTTT. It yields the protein CASSLATQGGNTIYF.

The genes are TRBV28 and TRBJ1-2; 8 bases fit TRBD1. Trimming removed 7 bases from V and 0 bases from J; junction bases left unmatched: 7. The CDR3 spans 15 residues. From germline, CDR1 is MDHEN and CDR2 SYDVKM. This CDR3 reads CASTGGIQANYGYTF. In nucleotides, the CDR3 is TGTGCCAGCACAGGGGGCATACAGGCTAACTATGGCTACACCTTC.

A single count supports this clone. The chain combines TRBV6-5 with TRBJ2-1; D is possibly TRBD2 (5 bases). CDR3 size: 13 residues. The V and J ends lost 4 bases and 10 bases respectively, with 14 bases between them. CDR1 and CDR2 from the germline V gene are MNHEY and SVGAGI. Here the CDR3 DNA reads TGTGCCAGCAGTTTTCGGACTGTCGGGGAGCAGTTCTTC. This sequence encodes CASSFRTVGEQFF.

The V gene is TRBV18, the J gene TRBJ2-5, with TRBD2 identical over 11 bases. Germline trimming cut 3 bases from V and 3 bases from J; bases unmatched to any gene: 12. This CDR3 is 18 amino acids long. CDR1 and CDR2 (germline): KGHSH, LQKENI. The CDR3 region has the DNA TGTGCCAGCTCACCCTCACCTACTAGCGGGGGCCTTAAAGAGACCCAGTACTTC. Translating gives CASSPSPTSGGLKETQYF.

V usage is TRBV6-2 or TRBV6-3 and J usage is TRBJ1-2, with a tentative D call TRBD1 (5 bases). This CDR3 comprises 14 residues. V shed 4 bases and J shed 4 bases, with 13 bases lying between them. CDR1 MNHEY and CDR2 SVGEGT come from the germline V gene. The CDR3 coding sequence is TGTGCCAGCAGTTTGAGGGGACTCCTCTATGGCTACACCTTC. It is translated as CASSLRGLLYGYTF.

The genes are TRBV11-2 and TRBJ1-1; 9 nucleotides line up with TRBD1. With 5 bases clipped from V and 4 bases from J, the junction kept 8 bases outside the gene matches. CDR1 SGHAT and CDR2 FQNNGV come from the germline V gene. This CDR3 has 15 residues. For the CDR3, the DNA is TGTGCCAGCAGCAAGCGGACAGGGGAGGCCACTGAAGCTTTCTTT. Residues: CASSKRTGEATEAFF.

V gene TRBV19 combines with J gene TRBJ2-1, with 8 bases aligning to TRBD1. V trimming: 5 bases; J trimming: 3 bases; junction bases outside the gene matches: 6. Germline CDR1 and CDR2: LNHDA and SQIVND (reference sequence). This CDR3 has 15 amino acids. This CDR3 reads CASSARTGNYNEQFF. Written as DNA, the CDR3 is TGTGCCAGTAGTGCCCGGACAGGGAACTACAATGAGCAGTTCTTC.